Detailed here is one TCR beta chain. It was patients with CD8+CD57+ cell expansion by flow cytometry who were chosen for sequencing. The sample belongs to a study of CD8+CD57+ T cells in acquired aplastic anemia. Investigators profiled TCR beta VDJ and CDR3 from genomic DNA template. Each CDR3 protein gets one entry after TCRdb re-called the reads with MiXCR. The sample lists about 290,000 distinct CDR3 sequences, under 65% occurring once. This sequence originates from a human donor with aplastic anemia. Sequencing was performed on sorted CD4+, CD8+, or CD8+CD57+ T cells (not recorded which) from PBMCs.

For the CDR3, the DNA is TGTGCCAGCAGCTTACGGTTGGAAGGAACTGAAGCTTTCTTT. Translation: CASSLRLEGTEAFF. This chain uses TRBV7-9 with TRBJ1-1; D is undetermined. Trimming left V 2 bases short and J 5 bases short, with 12 bases between. Germline-derived CDR1 and CDR2 are SEHNR and FQNEAQ (reference sequence). CDR3 length: 14 residues.